This is a list of T cell receptor beta chains from one sample in a study of beta chain features in type 1 diabetes. The repertoire was sequenced with immunoSEQ multiplex PCR; TCRdb's copy has only in-frame clones and lacks some. The table has approximately 140,000 clones, around 10% seen once; the top ten hold around 0.7%. Sequenced sample: central memory CD4+ T cells from blood. These receptors were taken from a man younger than 40 with type 1 diabetes. CDR3s include the opening cysteine and the closing phenylalanine or tryptophan. D genes are given only for firm matches. Some rows mark clone size as missing; the rest say once, few, many or name a class of expanded clone.

>TRBD1|TRBJ1-6|NA|TRBV6-1
CASLRTGWDSPLHF
TGTGCCAGCCTTCGGACAGGGTGGGATTCACCCCTCCACTTT
>NA|TRBJ1-4|few|TRBV19
CASNLEGNGEKLFF
TGTGCCAGTAATTTGGAGGGGAATGGCGAAAAACTGTTTTTT
>NA|TRBJ1-1|few|TRBV4-1
CASSLGTGTGDAFF
TGCGCCAGCAGCCTGGGTACAGGAACGGGGGACGCTTTCTTT
>TRBD1|TRBJ2-7|few|TRBV5-1
CASSVDRGSYEQYF
TGCGCCAGCAGCGTGGACAGGGGGTCCTACGAGCAGTACTTC
>NA|TRBJ2-5|few|TRBV28
CASRRGRRETQYF
TGTGCCAGCAGGCGGGGCCGTAGGGAGACCCAGTACTTC
>TRBD1|TRBJ1-5|NA|TRBV7-2
CASSFGTAQDQPQHF
TGTGCCAGCAGCTTCGGGACAGCTCAAGATCAGCCCCAGCATTTT
>NA|TRBJ1-1|NA|TRBV5-6
CASSLPTGSTEAFF
TGTGCCAGCAGCTTGCCCACAGGGTCCACTGAAGCTTTCTTT
>NA|TRBJ2-5|NA|TRBV5-4
CASSLPGVKETQYF
TGTGCCAGCAGCTTGCCGGGGGTTAAAGAGACCCAGTACTTC
>TRBD1|TRBJ1-2|NA|TRBV29-1
CSVVGSGGGGYTF
TGCAGCGTTGTGGGTTCAGGGGGCGGTGGCTACACCTTC
>TRBD1|TRBJ2-6|NA|TRBV6-1
CASSIPGQGFGVLTF
TGTGCCAGCAGTATACCGGGACAGGGCTTTGGTGTCCTGACTTTC
>TRBD2|TRBJ2-5|NA|TRBV5-4
CASSLSGGAGETQYF
TGTGCCAGCAGCCTTAGCGGGGGGGCCGGTGAGACCCAGTACTTC
>TRBD1|TRBJ1-1|NA|TRBV2
CASMTDRLNTEAFF
TGTGCCAGCATGACGGACAGGCTGAACACTGAAGCTTTCTTT
>NA|TRBJ2-7|NA|TRBV30
CAWRLQGGSSEQYF
TGTGCCTGGAGGCTTCAGGGGGGATCGTCGGAGCAGTACTTC
>NA|TRBJ2-2|NA|TRBV2
CASMETANTGELFF
TGTGCCAGCATGGAGACGGCGAACACCGGGGAGCTGTTTTTT
>NA|TRBJ2-1|few|TRBV27
CATSRPQNGNEQFF
TGTGCCACTTCTAGGCCCCAGAATGGCAATGAGCAGTTCTTC
>TRBD1|TRBJ1-3|NA|TRBV5-5
CASSQSRGLGNTIYF
TGTGCCAGCAGTCAATCGAGGGGGCTGGGAAACACCATATATTTT
>NA|TRBJ1-2|few|TRBV5-6
CASSLQGYGYTF
TGTGCCAGCAGTTTACAGGGATATGGCTACACCTTC
>TRBD1|TRBJ1-1|NA|TRBV29-1
CSVEKDRGGVGAFF
TGCAGCGTTGAAAAGGACAGGGGGGGAGTTGGAGCTTTCTTT
>NA|TRBJ2-1|NA|TRBV27
CASSSPGQSNEQFF
TGTGCCAGCAGTTCGCCGGGACAAAGCAATGAGCAGTTCTTC
>TRBD1|TRBJ2-4|NA|TRBV7-8
CASSQPGQLGAKNIQYF
TGTGCCAGCAGTCAACCGGGACAGTTGGGAGCCAAAAACATTCAGTACTTC
>NA|TRBJ1-1|many|TRBV7-9
CASSFSGTEAFF
TGTGCCAGCAGTTTTTCCGGGACAGAAGCTTTCTTT
>NA|TRBJ1-5|few|TRBV6-1
CASSPGGQGFQPQHF
TGTGCCAGCAGTCCCGGGGGGCAGGGGTTTCAGCCCCAGCATTTT
>NA|TRBJ1-1|NA|TRBV11-2
CASSLDWAGTEAFF
TGTGCCAGCAGCTTAGATTGGGCAGGAACTGAAGCTTTCTTT
>NA|TRBJ2-7|NA|TRBV4-1
CASSQSGFSYEQYF
TGCGCCAGCAGCCAGTCCGGGTTCTCCTACGAGCAGTACTTC
>NA|TRBJ2-7|few|TRBV5-1
CASSLAGASYEQYF
TGCGCCAGCAGCTTGGCGGGAGCCTCCTACGAGCAGTACTTC
>NA|TRBJ1-1|few|TRBV19
CASSAPPVTEAFF
TGTGCCAGTAGTGCTCCCCCGGTCACTGAAGCTTTCTTT
>NA|TRBJ2-5|NA|TRBV19
CASSRTGYETQYF
TGTGCCAGTAGTAGAACGGGGTACGAGACCCAGTACTTC
>NA|TRBJ1-2|few|TRBV28
CASSSPSDRFGYGYTF
TGTGCCAGCAGTTCCCCCTCCGACAGATTCGGCTATGGCTACACCTTC
>NA|TRBJ1-2|few|TRBV7-8
CASSRNRAGYTF
TGTGCCAGCAGCCGGAACAGGGCTGGCTACACCTTC
>NA|TRBJ1-1|few|TRBV7-2
CASSLVSVNSEAFF
TGTGCCAGCAGCTTAGTTTCAGTGAACAGTGAAGCTTTCTTT
>NA|TRBJ2-5|few|TRBV18
CASSPAASSVTQYF
TGTGCCAGCTCACCCGCAGCTAGTTCGGTGACCCAGTACTTC
>NA|TRBJ1-1|NA|TRBV2
CASTRGMVEAFF
TGTGCCAGCACCCGAGGGATGGTTGAAGCTTTCTTT
>NA|TRBJ2-7|few|TRBV7-3
CASSFSHSREQYF
TGTGCCAGCAGCTTTTCTCACTCTAGGGAGCAGTACTTC
>TRBD1|TRBJ1-1|few|TRBV5-4
CASSGFTGTDIAFF
TGTGCCAGCAGCGGCTTTACCGGGACAGATATCGCTTTCTTT
>TRBD2|TRBJ2-5|NA|TRBV6-5
CASSFPGLAGETQYF
TGTGCCAGCAGTTTCCCGGGACTAGCGGGGGAGACCCAGTACTTC
>NA|TRBJ2-2|many|TRBV7-3
CASSSGFNGELFF
TGTGCCAGCAGCTCGGGTTTTAACGGGGAGCTGTTTTTT
>NA|TRBJ2-1|few|TRBV30
CAWSLNNEQFF
TGTGCCTGGAGTCTTAACAATGAGCAGTTCTTC
>TRBD2|TRBJ2-3|few|TRBV4-3
CASSQGPLAGGRSTDTQYF
TGCGCCAGCAGCCAAGGCCCACTAGCGGGGGGAAGGAGCACAGATACGCAGTATTTT
>NA|TRBJ2-3|many|TRBV4-3
CASSRLASDTQYF
TGCGCCAGCAGCCGGTTAGCGTCAGATACGCAGTATTTT